This record concerns one T cell receptor beta chain sequence. This entry is derived from a study of T cell changes during pregnancy in multiple sclerosis. The CDR3 sequence is 12 residues long. Trimming took 5 bases from V and 5 from J, leaving 7 bases between them. Germline V gene data show CDR1 as LNHDA and CDR2 as SQIVND (reference sequence). Sequencing was performed with immunoSEQ multiplex PCR; in TCRdb, only in-frame clones are kept and a portion is missing. This table has more than 55,000 clones, approximately 91% appearing once. The gene calls are TRBV19 and TRBJ2-1, with unresolved D. The receptor was derived from a female donor with multiple sclerosis, enrolled in a pregnancy study. Sequenced here: CD4+ T cells from peripheral blood mononuclear cells, sampled in the third trimester of pregnancy. CDR3 sequence: CASSLFDNEQFF. The CDR3, as DNA: TGTGCCAGTAGTCTTTTTGACAATGAGCAGTTCTTC.